This record concerns one T cell receptor (beta chain) sequence. This record comes from a study of blood T cell repertoires in COVID-19. Germline V CDR1 and CDR2: GTSNPN, SVGIG (reference sequence). The CDR3 contains 15 residues. V gave up 2 bases and J gave up 0 bases, with 14 bases separating them. The table came from immunoSEQ multiplex PCR; TCRdb's copy has only in-frame clones and leaves some out. The sample records 25,000 to 35,000 clones, more than 85% being singletons. The sequencing sample was made of peripheral blood. J is TRBJ2-7 and V is TRBV30, with D unresolved. The sequence came from a human donor in a cohort sampled during active COVID-19. The CDR3 DNA sequence: TGTGCCTGGAGTCCGCCCCTAGGTAGCTCCTACGAGCAGTACTTC. It is translated as CAWSPPLGSSYEQYF.